This T cell receptor (beta chain) was profiled in a study of blood T cell repertoires in COVID-19 (dated by TCRdb to 2018 to 2020). For context, the study as a whole: The collaborator samples originated in the United States, Italy and Spain and spanned the acute and convalescent phases of COVID-19. The material from the prospective study consisted of cDNA or gDNA derived from T cells, B-cell-depleted T cells, or PBMCs. Subjects who had been exposed to COVID-19, were actively infected with it, or had recovered from it provided the deeply sampled blood TCRbeta repertoires that made up the dataset. The repertoires were released in a freely available public database meant as a resource for research on the immune response to SARS-CoV-2. Samples came from the ongoing ImmuneRACE study (first 160 participants) plus 1,254 subjects from 6 global collaborators. Nearly every sample came with metadata listing a de-identified subject ID, COVID-19 status, age in years and sex. Where HLA class I and class II types were available, the types were taken from metadata supplied by the sample provider, not from assay-based typing. The investigation overall reported the following: How much clinical and demographic metadata was included differed by source and by participant, and the metadata was provided uncurated.

Collaborating institutions collected whole blood in K2EDTA tubes following their own protocols. For TCRbeta analysis, collaborators shipped samples as frozen whole blood, isolated PBMCs, or DNA extracted from either of those sample types. The immunoSEQ Assay, a bias-controlled multiplex PCR, was used to amplify TCRbeta CDR3 regions from genomic DNA. Per the source publication's procedure: Nucleated cell counts per sample were estimated from amplification of reference gene primers within the assay. To quantify the absolute abundance of each unique TCRbeta CDR3 rearrangement, sequence reads were collapsed and filtered. For each sample, productive Simpson clonality was calculated as the square root of Simpson's diversity index across productive rearrangements. Held by TCRdb, this immuneACCESS table contains in-frame sequences only and omits some clones. Under half of the omission traces to an unresolved V gene where checked; the cause of the rest is unknown. Clone size and the V and J calls come from that table; the DNA yielded D and trimming. Counted in this sample were about 83,000 clones; roughly 88% of them appeared once. The ten top clones hold roughly 45% of the sample.

V and J are trimmed by 5 bases and 8 bases, and the gene matches miss 7 bases of the junction. CDR1 SGHTA and CDR2 FQGTGA are derived from the germline V gene. The CDR3 numbers 13 residues from cysteine through phenylalanine. CDR3 DNA is the only sequence kept; it has 39 bases, read in frame from the first base. A remark on this clone: Its antigen target is currently unknown. Within one base of it there is no much larger clone, and no base qualities were kept.

The rearranged segments are TRBV7-3 and TRBJ1-2, with TRBD1 matching 8 junction bases. This clonotype was sampled from a human donor in a cohort sampled during active COVID-19. What was sequenced was peripheral blood. The base sequence is TGTGCCAGCAGCAGAACGACAGGGGAGGGCTACACCTTC. Translated, this is CASSRTTGEGYTF. The full variable domain, with segments outside the CDR3 supplied by the reference TRBV7-3 and TRBJ1-2 proteins, appears as GAGVSQTPSNKVTEKGKYVELRCDPISGHTALYWYRQSLGQGPEFLIYFQGTGAADDSGLPNDRFFAVRPEGSVSTLKIQRTERGDSAVYLCASSRTTGEGYTFGSGTRLTVV.